This T cell receptor beta chain was sequenced for a study of Graves' ophthalmopathy and Graves' hyperthyroidism. Regarding the study as a whole: Sensitivity reached 85% to 90% and specificity about 76% for a 13-signature model separating ophthalmopathy from stable hyperthyroidism. The study's model predicted ophthalmopathy progression at about 64% sensitivity and almost 75% specificity.

Concerning this clonotype: Its matching antigen is unknown.

The sequenced template was RNA, covering the TCR beta CDR3 region. First-round RT-PCR employed HTBI primers, with a second-round multiplex PCR after it. In TCRdb, the multiplex PCR reads were re-called with MiXCR into one record per CDR3 protein. Of about 700,000 distinct CDR3 sequences detected, 40% appear once; the ten largest clones hold 44%. The receptor was isolated from an adult man with Graves' ophthalmopathy. Source material: peripheral blood.

The CDR3, as DNA: TGTGCCAGTAGTGGCGGACTAGCGGGAGGGTCCGGGGAGCTGTTTTTT. Its translation is CASSGGLAGGSGELFF. The gene calls are TRBV19 and TRBJ2-2, with 15 nucleotides matching TRBD2. With V trimmed by 5 bases and J by 6 bases, 4 bases remained unmatched. This CDR3 is built from 16 residues. The germline V gene encodes CDR1 LNHDA and CDR2 SQIVND (reference sequence).